Following are 12 T cell receptor beta chains from one sample sequenced in a study of T cells in Graves' hyperthyroidism and ophthalmopathy. RNA transcripts served as the template for amplifying TCR beta CDR3 regions. Carried out on the TCR CDR3, a first-round RT-PCR used the HTBI primer set. MiXCR, run by TCRdb on the multiplex PCR reads, gives a single entry per CDR3 protein. This table holds about 560,000 distinct CDR3 sequences, approximately 16% found once. The specimen sequenced was blood. These receptors all stem from a woman aged 18-29 years with Graves' hyperthyroidism.

This clonotype showed up many times. The gene calls are TRBV7-2 and TRBJ2-4; D is ambiguous. Germline-derived CDR1 and CDR2 are SGHTA and FQGNSA. Trimming left V 5 bases short and J 2 bases short, with 13 bases between. This CDR3 is 15 amino acids long. In DNA, the CDR3 is TGTGCCAGCAGCCCCTCGGTGGTAACCAAAAACATTCAGTACTTC. Its protein product is CASSPSVVTKNIQYF. Looking up the rest from reference TRBV7-2 and TRBJ2-4 gives the full variable domain: GAGVSQSPSNKVTEKGKDVELRCDPISGHTALYWYRQSLGQGLEFLIYFQGNSAPDKSGLPSDRFSAERTGGSVSTLTIQRTQQEDSAVYLCASSPSVVTKNIQYFGAGTRLSVL.

This clonotype was recorded a few times. V usage is TRBV5-1 and J usage is TRBJ2-1, with D perhaps matching TRBD1 or TRBD2 (6 bases each). In germline, CDR1 is SGHRS, CDR2 YFSETQ. Between the trimmed V and J ends, which lost 2 bases and 0 bases, there was a span of 21 bases. The CDR3 length is 19 residues. For the CDR3, the DNA is TGCGCCAGCAGCTTAACTTTGTGGGGGCCGGGGGCCTCCTACAATGAGCAGTTCTTC. Its translation: CASSLTLWGPGASYNEQFF.

Remarks on this clonotype: A much larger clone differs from this one at a single base, so this may be a read error. This chain joins TRBV3-1 and TRBJ1-2; 8 bases line up with TRBD1. V lost 1 base to trimming and J lost 3 bases; unmatched junction nucleotides: 4. The CDR3 length is 15 residues. The germline CDR1 and CDR2 sequences are LGHDT and YNNKEL (reference sequence). The CDR3: CASSQGTGRDYGYTF. The CDR3 DNA reads TGTGCCAGCAGCCAAGGGACAGGGCGCGACTATGGCTACACCTTC.

This clonotype was picked up many times. The rearrangement links TRBV3-1 to TRBJ2-1; tentative D call: TRBD2 (5 bases). Trimming took 6 bases from V and 3 from J, leaving 15 bases between them. The CDR3 totals 15 residues. Looked up from germline, CDR1 is LGHDT and CDR2 is YNNKEL (reference sequence). CDR3 residues: CASRESGAFYNEQFF. DNA of the CDR3: TGTGCCAGCAGGGAGAGCGGCGCATTCTACAATGAGCAGTTCTTC.

This clonotype was seen ten or more times. CDR3: CAWSRQGHEQYF. The CDR3 region has the DNA TGTGCCTGGTCAAGGCAGGGCCACGAGCAGTACTTC. This chain uses TRBV30 with TRBJ2-7; tentatively, D is TRBD1 (5 bases). V was clipped by 5 bases and J by 5 bases, with 13 bases between them. This CDR3 spans 12 amino acids. Germline CDR1 is GTSNPN and CDR2 is SVGIG (reference sequence).

This clonotype has a count of ten or more. The chain carries TRBV24-1 and TRBJ2-1; a weak D match, TRBD2 (6 bases). The germline V gene encodes CDR1 KGHDR and CDR2 SFDVKD. This CDR3 contains 14 residues. V lost 10 bases and J 1 base, leaving 13 bases between the germline ends. The CDR3 loop is CATQLAGSYNEQFF. CDR3 nucleotide sequence: TGTGCCACGCAATTGGCGGGATCCTACAATGAGCAGTTCTTC.

Many counts were recorded for this clonotype. The V and J genes are TRBV2 and TRBJ2-7, with TRBD2 matching over 8 bases. The CDR3 loop spans 14 amino acids. The V segment lost 6 bases and the J segment 5 bases; nucleotides outside the gene matches: 9. The germline V gene encodes CDR1 SNHLY and CDR2 FYNNEI. The DNA of the CDR3 is TGTGCCAGCAGCTCCTTTGGACTAGCTGACGAGCAGTACTTC. It encodes CASSSFGLADEQYF.

The genes are TRBV14 and TRBJ2-3; no firm D call. Germline V lookup: CDR1 SGHDN, CDR2 FVKESK. The CDR3 spans 16 residues. Trimming stripped 4 bases from V and 3 bases from J, with 17 bases between. CDR3 amino acids: CASSLGTHLGTDTQYF. Here the CDR3 DNA reads TGTGCCAGCAGCCTGGGCACCCACCTCGGGACAGATACGCAGTATTTT.

The V call is TRBV5-1, the J call TRBJ2-2; 8 bases are shared with TRBD1. This CDR3 has 15 residues. V trimming: 0 bases; J trimming: 4 bases; junction bases outside the gene matches: 2. Germline V gives CDR1 SGHRS, CDR2 YFSETQ. CDR3 in amino acids: CASSLGRGRTGELFF. The CDR3 DNA follows: TGCGCCAGCAGCTTGGGCAGGGGGCGCACCGGGGAGCTGTTTTTT.

The chain carries TRBV12-3 or TRBV12-4 and TRBJ1-2; no clear D. Trimming pared 6 bases from V and 8 bases from J, leaving 16 bases between. The CDR3 is 13 amino acids. CDR3 amino acids: CASSPLVGNGYTF. CDR3 in DNA: TGTGCCAGCAGCCCGCTTGTCGGCAACGGCTACACCTTC.

This clonotype was recorded many times. The rearrangement links TRBV28 to TRBJ1-1; D is ambiguous. Per germline, CDR1 MDHEN and CDR2 SYDVKM. V was pared by 3 bases and J by 1 base, with 9 bases between. This CDR3 has 14 residues. CDR3 nucleotides: TGTGCCAGCAGTTTCGGCAGAAAGAACACTGAAGCTTTCTTT. This translates into CASSFGRKNTEAFF.

This clonotype was detected ten times or more. This chain uses TRBV10-3 with TRBJ1-5, with D maybe TRBD1 (6 bases). CDR1 is ENHRY and CDR2 is SYGVKD in the germline V gene. V was trimmed by 0 bases and J by 5 bases, leaving 17 bases between them. The CDR3 has 17 residues. CDR3 loop: CAISESGGRALDQPQHF. The CDR3 DNA follows: TGTGCCATCAGTGAGTCGGGGGGCAGGGCTTTAGATCAGCCCCAGCATTTT.